These T cell receptor beta chains were read from a single sample in a study of cytomegalovirus exposure and HLA in healthy donors. Profiling relied on immunoSEQ multiplex PCR, and the TCRdb table lists in-frame clones only, not all of them. The sample lists 100,000 or so clones, roughly nine tenths occurring once. Sequenced sample: PBMCs. Every receptor here comes from a woman younger than 35 in good health and CMV-seropositive. Each CDR3 is given with its conserved first and last residue. Clone size is given for some rows only: seen once, a few or many times, or a class if the clone is expanded.

j_call	clone_size	v_call	cdr3_aa
TRBJ1-1	-	TRBV21-1	CASSNRVRRANTEAFF
TRBJ2-5	once	TRBV11-2	CASSSTSGGQETQYF
TRBJ2-7	-	TRBV4-1	CASSQHLGTLSYEQYF
TRBJ1-1	-	TRBV10-2	CASSEAGGSYTEAFF
TRBJ1-1	-	TRBV7-9	CASSLAQASLAFF
TRBJ2-1	few	TRBV6-5	CASTRGEGYNEQFF
TRBJ1-4	-	TRBV7-9	CASSLGGTGGEKLFF
TRBJ1-1	-	TRBV19	CASTTRTEMNTEAFF
TRBJ2-2	-	TRBV12-5	CASAPPGVRQNTGELFF
TRBJ2-3	-	TRBV5-4	CASSPMTKMGTDTQYF
TRBJ1-3	-	TRBV6-5	CASSLQGSGNTIYF
TRBJ2-7	-	TRBV28	CASSFRVGGRGEQYF
TRBJ2-3	-	TRBV29-1	CSVELLAPRTDTQYF
TRBJ2-7	-	TRBV10-3	CATGQSEQYF
TRBJ1-4	-	TRBV28	CASRLQGTNEKLFF
TRBJ2-1	-	TRBV5-4	CASSRSGGVSYNEQFF
TRBJ2-7	-	TRBV5-1	CASSLALAGGYEQYF
TRBJ2-1	-	TRBV5-4	CASSLGPRDRAYNEQFF
TRBJ2-5	-	TRBV2	CASGGQGQETQYF
TRBJ2-1	-	TRBV30	CAYSGRAVPGEQFF
TRBJ1-2	once	TRBV12-5	CASGLGTGGGYGYTF
TRBJ2-2	-	TRBV11-3	CASSLYEFNTGELFF
TRBJ1-2	-	TRBV28	CASNGNPYGYTF
TRBJ2-1	-	TRBV27	CASSFRRPVGNEQFF
TRBJ1-3	-	TRBV7-2	CASSAGGKISGNTIYF
TRBJ1-2	-	TRBV28	CASSSGRGSHYGYTF
TRBJ2-2	-	TRBV5-4	CASSPSGSDTGELFF
TRBJ1-2	-	TRBV29-1	CSDGTGAGYGYTF
TRBJ2-7	-	TRBV11-2	CASSFGTSGGYEQYF
TRBJ1-4	-	TRBV5-1	CASSLARRFNEKLFF